Shown below are 23 T cell receptor beta chains from a single sample sequenced in a study of blood T cells in healthy people across ages. Alongside a J-beta primer mix, a sample-barcoded 5' primer served in a second PCR lasting about 6 to 11 cycles. TCRdb re-analysed the 5' RACE reads in MiXCR, keeping a single row per CDR3 protein. The sample holds about 800,000 distinct CDR3 sequences, around 25% seen once. In addition, the sample was reused for a study of T cells of mothers and their children.

Source material: blood. These receptors came from a boy between 5 and 17 years old in good health.

There are a few counts of this clonotype. The chain carries TRBV5-1 and TRBJ2-4; 8 bases map to TRBD1. Germline V gene lookup returns CDR1 SGHRS and CDR2 YFSETQ. V lost 3 bases and J lost 9; bases outside the gene matches: 5. The CDR3 length is 13 residues. The CDR3: CASSSGQGGIQYF. DNA for the CDR3: TGCGCCAGCAGCTCCGGACAGGGCGGCATTCAGTACTTC.

This clonotype was seen more than once but under ten times. This chain joins TRBV5-1 and TRBJ1-5; no clear D gene. Per the germline V gene, CDR1 is SGHRS and CDR2 is YFSETQ. This CDR3 is 11 amino acids long. Between the trimmed V and J ends, which lost 4 bases and 9 bases, there was a span of 8 bases. CDR3 region: CASSSLWPQHF. DNA for the CDR3: TGCGCCAGCAGCAGCTTATGGCCCCAGCATTTT.

V gene TRBV29-1 combines with J gene TRBJ2-3, with 12 bases lining up with TRBD1. The CDR3 runs 13 residues. Germline-derived CDR1 and CDR2 are SQVTM and ANQGSEA. With V trimmed by 7 bases and J by 4 bases, 3 bases remained unmatched. The CDR3 DNA follows: TGCAGCGGCGGGACAGGGGGCGCAGATACGCAGTATTTT. Its translation: CSGGTGGADTQYF.

The chain joins TRBV28 to TRBJ2-3; 8 bases fit TRBD2. The CDR3 spans 16 residues. With 2 bases clipped from V and 4 bases from J, the junction kept 8 bases outside the gene matches. Germline assignment: CDR1 MDHEN and CDR2 SYDVKM. CDR3 residues: CASSLGLAGSSDTQYF. In DNA form, the CDR3 reads TGTGCCAGCAGTTTAGGGCTAGCGGGTTCTTCAGATACGCAGTATTTT.

This chain joins TRBV9 and TRBJ1-6; no clear D gene. From germline, CDR1 is SGDLS and CDR2 YYNGEE. V lost 3 bases to trimming and J lost 3 bases, with 7 bases between them. The CDR3 loop spans 14 amino acids. CDR3 DNA: TGTGCCAGCAGCGGTCAGGTCTATAATTCACCCCTCCACTTT. Translated, it gives CASSGQVYNSPLHF.

The CDR3 DNA is TGTGCCAGCAGCTTAATGGGACTAGGGAAGAACACCGGGGAGCTGTTTTTT. It specifies CASSLMGLGKNTGELFF. The rearrangement uses TRBV7-2 and TRBJ2-2, with 8 bases that match TRBD2. The CDR3 loop spans 17 amino acids. Germline assignment: CDR1 SGHTA and CDR2 FQGNSA. V shed 2 bases, J shed 1 base, and the junction held 6 bases outside the gene matches.

The gene calls are TRBV28 and TRBJ2-6, with D perhaps matching TRBD1 (6 bases). The germline V gene encodes CDR1 MDHEN and CDR2 SYDVKM. The CDR3 sequence is 16 residues long. The ends were cut back, 5 bases at V and 0 bases at J, with 11 bases in the middle. The CDR3 reads CASSQRGTSGANVLTF. The CDR3 DNA follows: TGTGCCAGCAGTCAGAGGGGGACCTCTGGGGCCAACGTCCTGACTTTC. Using reference TRBV28 and TRBJ2-6 for the parts outside the CDR3, the full variable domain is DVKVTQSSRYLVKRTGEKVFLECVQDMDHENMFWYRQDPGLGLRLIYFSYDVKMKEKGDIPEGYSVSREKKERFSLILESASTNQTSMYLCASSQRGTSGANVLTFGAGSRLTVL.

This chain links TRBV29-1 with TRBJ2-5; 7 bases agree with TRBD2. Germline V CDR1 and CDR2: SQVTM, ANQGSEA. The V and J ends lost 7 bases and 2 bases, in that order; junction bases with no gene match: 7. The CDR3 runs to 13 residues. The CDR3 DNA follows: TGCAGCGGGGCTAGCGGTGTACAAGAGACCCAGTACTTC. Protein product: CSGASGVQETQYF.

The chain carries TRBV6-5 and TRBJ2-3; the D gene is possibly TRBD2 (5 bases). There are 15 residues in the CDR3. Germline V CDR1 and CDR2: MNHEY, SVGAGI. The V and J ends lost 5 bases and 1 base respectively, with 13 bases between them. The CDR3: CASSNPEGGTDTQYF. Written as DNA, the CDR3 is TGTGCCAGCAGTAACCCCGAGGGAGGCACAGATACGCAGTATTTT.

This clonotype is a singleton in its sample. The rearrangement joins TRBV5-6 to TRBJ1-4, with D perhaps matching TRBD1 (5 bases). This CDR3 is 17 amino acids long. Germline V gene data show CDR1 as SGHDT and CDR2 as YYEEEE. The V end was cut by 4 bases, the J end by 0 bases, with 16 bases between. CDR3 amino acids: CASSQIPPGATNEKLFF. In DNA form, the CDR3 reads TGTGCCAGCAGCCAAATTCCGCCGGGGGCAACTAATGAAAAACTGTTTTTT. Together with reference TRBV5-6 and TRBJ1-4, the CDR3 gives the full variable domain: DAGVTQSPTHLIKTRGQQVTLRCSPKSGHDTVSWYQQALGQGPQFIFQYYEEEERQRGNFPDRFSGHQFPNYSSELNVNALLLGDSALYLCASSQIPPGATNEKLFFGSGTQLSVL.

The chain recombines TRBV28 with TRBJ1-6, with D tentatively TRBD1 (5 bases). V lost 2 bases and J lost 11, with 19 bases in between. The CDR3 sequence is 16 residues long. The germline CDR1 and CDR2 sequences are MDHEN and SYDVKM. The CDR3 DNA is TGTGCCAGCAGTTTAAAATGGGACGGTACCATGGCACCCCTCCACTTT. Protein product: CASSLKWDGTMAPLHF.

The chain has TRBV19 and TRBJ2-1; D perhaps matches TRBD2 (5 bases). The CDR3 loop spans 16 amino acids. Between the trimmed V and J ends, which lost 1 base and 3 bases, there was a span of 13 bases. The V gene's germline CDR1 is LNHDA and CDR2 SQIVND (reference sequence). As DNA, the CDR3 is TGTGCCAGTAGTATAGGTGGTCTAGCTGGCTACAATGAGCAGTTCTTC. This gives the protein CASSIGGLAGYNEQFF.

The V and J genes are TRBV25-1 and TRBJ2-2, with D possibly TRBD2 on 6 matching bases. CDR3 size: 13 residues. The V gene's germline CDR1 is MGHDK and CDR2 SYGVNS. V was clipped by 5 bases and J by 4 bases, with 8 bases between them. Here the CDR3 DNA reads TGTGCCAGCAGTTGGGGGGTCACCGGGGAGCTGTTTTTT. It translates to CASSWGVTGELFF. The variable domain in full, completed from reference TRBV25-1 and TRBJ2-2, reads EADIYQTPRYLVIGTGKKITLECSQTMGHDKMYWYQQDPGMELHLIHYSYGVNSTEKGDLSSESTVSRIRTEHFPLTLESARPSHTSQYLCASSWGVTGELFFGEGSRLTVL.

This rearrangement joins TRBV5-4 to TRBJ2-5; 7 nucleotides agree with TRBD1. The J call could be wrong; TRBJ2-7 is a better fit for the DNA end. The CDR3 sequence is 12 residues long. Per the germline V gene, CDR1 is SGHNT and CDR2 is YYREEE (reference sequence). The CDR3 DNA reads TGTGCCAGCAGCCCCGACAGGGTCGAGCAGTACTTC. Translating it yields CASSPDRVEQYF.

This clonotype has more than one count but fewer than ten. One junction end does not reproduce the germline sequence, and a read error may be involved. The chain links TRBV4-2 to TRBJ1-1; TRBD1 is a possible D gene (5 bases). The CDR3 is made up of 14 amino acids. Germline V gene data show CDR1 as LGHNA and CDR2 as YNFKEQ. CDR3 amino acids: CASSQVSGNAEAFF. The CDR3 bases are TGTGCCAGCAGCCAAGTCTCAGGGAACGCTGAAGCTTTCTTT.

The V gene is TRBV28, the J gene TRBJ2-6; a weak D match, TRBD1 (6 bases). Germline V lookup: CDR1 MDHEN, CDR2 SYDVKM. This CDR3 spans 17 amino acids. Between the trimmed V and J ends, which lost 5 bases and 4 bases, there was a span of 18 bases. In DNA, the CDR3 is TGTGCCAGCAGTCCACGCCCGCAGGGGAACGGGGCCAACGTCCTGACTTTC. It specifies CASSPRPQGNGANVLTF. The full variable domain, its missing parts supplied by reference TRBV28 and TRBJ2-6, is DVKVTQSSRYLVKRTGEKVFLECVQDMDHENMFWYRQDPGLGLRLIYFSYDVKMKEKGDIPEGYSVSREKKERFSLILESASTNQTSMYLCASSPRPQGNGANVLTFGAGSRLTVL.

The table lists this clonotype with a few counts. The chain joins TRBV28 to TRBJ2-5, with D possibly matching TRBD2 (5 bases). Trimming pared 8 bases from V and 2 bases from J, leaving 12 bases between. This CDR3 has 13 residues. Germline loops: CDR1 MDHEN, CDR2 SYDVKM. CDR3 sequence reads: CASGRGGQETQYF. The CDR3 coding sequence is TGTGCCAGCGGTAGAGGCGGGCAAGAGACCCAGTACTTC.

The sample holds a few counts of this clonotype. The chain joins TRBV5-1 to TRBJ2-5, with 11 bases fitting TRBD2. Germline V gives CDR1 SGHRS, CDR2 YFSETQ. The trim removed 4 bases at V and 4 bases at J, leaving 9 bases unmatched. This CDR3 is built from 16 residues. The CDR3 sequence: CASSDPLAGGGETQYF. CDR3 in DNA: TGCGCCAGCAGCGACCCTCTAGCGGGGGGTGGAGAGACCCAGTACTTC. The variable domain in full, with the rest retrieved from reference TRBV5-1 and TRBJ2-5, is KAGVTQTPRYLIKTRGQQVTLSCSPISGHRSVSWYQQTPGQGLQFLFEYFSETQRNKGNFPGRFSGRQFSNSRSEMNVSTLELGDSALYLCASSDPLAGGGETQYFGPGTRLLVL.

This clonotype was seen only a few times. This chain joins TRBV7-3 and TRBJ2-1; TRBD2 aligns across 9 bases. The CDR3 is made up of 16 amino acids. The ends lost 6 bases at V and 3 bases at J; junction bases unmatched: 9. CDR1 SGHTA and CDR2 FQGTGA come from the germline V gene. The CDR3 sequence is CASSSSLAGLYNEQFF. The CDR3 nucleotides are TGTGCCAGCAGTTCCTCGCTAGCGGGGCTCTACAATGAGCAGTTCTTC.

This clonotype was seen more than once but under ten times. This chain joins TRBV14 and TRBJ2-2, with 11 bases aligning to TRBD1. Germline loops: CDR1 SGHDN, CDR2 FVKESK. The CDR3 loop spans 17 amino acids. V dropped 2 bases and J dropped 3; count of bases not matched to a gene: 5. DNA of the CDR3: TGTGCCAGCAGCCAAATCGGGACAGGGGGATACACCGGGGAGCTGTTTTTT. The encoded protein is CASSQIGTGGYTGELFF.

This clonotype was seen ten or more times. The rearrangement uses TRBV28 and TRBJ2-5; no clear D. The CDR3 spans 12 residues. Germline lookup yields CDR1 MDHEN and CDR2 SYDVKM. V was pared by 2 bases and J by 5 bases, with 6 bases between. CDR3 sequence reads: CASSLPWETQYF. Written as DNA, the CDR3 is TGTGCCAGCAGTTTACCCTGGGAGACCCAGTACTTC.

This clonotype has just a few counts. V and J are TRBV12-3 or TRBV12-4 and TRBJ2-2; TRBD2 matches at 15 bases. V lost 5 bases and J lost 1; bases outside the gene matches: 2. This CDR3 contains 17 residues. CDR3 protein: CASSAGLAGGNTGELFF. The CDR3, as DNA: TGTGCCAGCAGTGCGGGACTAGCGGGGGGGAACACCGGGGAGCTGTTTTTT.

This chain joins TRBV20-1 and TRBJ2-2; 8 bases line up with TRBD2. The CDR3 covers 15 residues. V gave up 1 base and J gave up 0 bases; unmatched junction bases: 1. Germline lookup yields CDR1 DFQATT and CDR2 SNEGSKA (reference sequence). This CDR3 reads CSARVGGANTGELFF. The CDR3 DNA sequence: TGCAGTGCTAGAGTCGGGGGGGCGAACACCGGGGAGCTGTTTTTT.